This T cell receptor beta chain originates from a study of blood T cells in healthy people across ages. A second PCR, run for roughly 7 to 12 cycles, used a sample-barcoded 5' primer plus a J-beta primer mix. MiXCR, applied by TCRdb to the 5' RACE reads, yields one record per CDR3 protein. Altogether hundreds of thousands of distinct CDR3 sequences are present, approximately 40% being singletons, with the ten largest covering roughly 30%. This clonotype appeared a few times. Germline-derived CDR1 and CDR2 are SGHTA and FQGNSA. V shed 7 bases and J 6 bases; nucleotides not matched to a gene: 4. The CDR3 runs to 12 residues.

The sequence derives from an elderly man in good health. Sequenced material: blood. The V call is TRBV7-2, the J call TRBJ2-3, with 7 nucleotides matching TRBD2. CDR3 loop: CASNPLADTQYF. In DNA form, the CDR3 reads TGTGCCAGCAACCCACTAGCGGATACGCAGTATTTT.